One sample yielded the 6 T cell receptor beta chains listed below, sequenced in a study of regulatory T cells in long-lasting Graves disease. Library construction for TCR beta used iRepertoire HTBI primers and Arm-PCR of CDR3 regions. TCRdb itself ran the multiplex PCR reads through MiXCR, one entry per CDR3 protein. The table lists fewer than 650,000 distinct CDR3 sequences, roughly a sixth of them singletons. The time point here: newly diagnosed GD, antithyroid drugs for less than 3 months. TCR sequences were obtained from RNA taken from PBMCs. The same data also contributed to another study, on T cells in Graves' hyperthyroidism and ophthalmopathy.

The starting material was peripheral blood mononuclear cells (PBMCs), obtained at new diagnosis, from a patient treated with antithyroid drugs. Every receptor here comes from a man aged 18 to 29 with Graves disease.

Ten or more counts support this clonotype. The chain links TRBV27 to TRBJ1-6, with D unclear. Per the germline V gene, CDR1 is MNHEY and CDR2 is SMNVEV (reference sequence). V was pared by 4 bases and J by 7 bases, with 11 bases between. This CDR3 is 14 amino acids long. The CDR3 protein is CASSSDGFNSPLHF. The CDR3 nucleotides are TGTGCCAGCAGTTCGGACGGATTCAATTCACCCCTCCACTTT.

This clonotype was counted at least ten times. The V and J genes are TRBV20-1 and TRBJ2-1, with D tentatively TRBD2 (6 bases). The CDR3 consists of 15 residues. Germline lookup yields CDR1 DFQATT and CDR2 SNEGSKA (reference sequence). The ends were cut back, 5 bases at V and 7 bases at J, with 21 bases in the middle. The chain's CDR3 is CSAFGGSVANNEQFF. As DNA, the CDR3 is TGCAGTGCTTTTGGGGGGAGTGTTGCTAATAATGAGCAGTTCTTC.

The V and J genes are TRBV20-1 and TRBJ2-1; 10 bases fit TRBD2. V lost 2 bases, J lost 6 bases, and 7 bases stayed unmatched. Germline V gives CDR1 DFQATT, CDR2 SNEGSKA (reference sequence). The CDR3 sequence is 15 residues long. The CDR3 spells CSARKREGGSNEQFF. CDR3 DNA: TGCAGTGCTAGAAAGCGGGAGGGCGGCTCCAATGAGCAGTTCTTC.

This clonotype was seen a few times. CDR3 residues: CASTPGQGYNEQFF. In DNA, the CDR3 is TGTGCCAGCACACCGGGACAGGGATACAATGAGCAGTTCTTC. The chain joins TRBV6-1 to TRBJ2-1; 9 bases are shared with TRBD1. The CDR3 totals 14 residues. V shed 7 bases, J shed 4 bases, and the junction held 5 bases outside the gene matches. CDR1 and CDR2 from the germline V gene are MNHNS and SASEGT.

This clonotype was seen a few times. The rearrangement uses TRBV7-9 and TRBJ1-1; D call uncertain. The CDR3 runs 10 residues. Germline V CDR1 and CDR2: SEHNR, FQNEAQ (reference sequence). Trimming left V 5 bases short and J 8 bases short, with 6 bases between. In DNA form, the CDR3 reads TGTGCCAGCAGCGGGAAAGAAGCTTTCTTT. As protein: CASSGKEAFF.

The chain carries TRBV2 and TRBJ2-1; D may be TRBD1 or TRBD2 (6 bases each). Germline loops: CDR1 SNHLY, CDR2 FYNNEI. This CDR3 is 14 amino acids long. V was shortened by 4 bases and J by 6 bases, with 13 bases between the two germline ends. The CDR3 nucleotides are TGTGCCAGCAGTGCACAGGGAGGCCCCAATGAGCAGTTCTTC. It encodes CASSAQGGPNEQFF.